This entry is about one TCR beta chain. Its specific antigen is unknown. Base qualities are missing; no much larger clone stands one base away. Collaborating institutions collected whole blood in K2EDTA tubes following their own protocols. Collaborator samples were shipped for TCRbeta analysis as frozen whole blood, isolated PBMCs, or DNA extracted from either sample type. This sample is drawn from a study of blood T cell repertoires in COVID-19 (dated by TCRdb to about 2020). With regard to the full study: The collaborator samples originated in the United States, Italy and Spain and spanned the acute and convalescent phases of COVID-19. The prospective study material was composed of cDNA or gDNA derived from T cells, B-cell-depleted T cells, or PBMCs. A de-identified subject ID, COVID-19 status, age in years and sex were almost always included in the sample metadata. Where available, HLA class I and class II types were obtained from metadata supplied by the sample provider rather than from assay-based typing. The repertoires were released in a freely available public database meant as a resource for research on the immune response to SARS-CoV-2. Deeply sampled blood TCRbeta repertoires from subjects exposed to, actively infected with, or recovered from COVID-19 were included in the dataset. Samples came from the ongoing ImmuneRACE study (first 160 participants) plus 1,254 subjects from 6 global collaborators.

Paper-wide results and their limitations: How much clinical and demographic metadata was included differed by source and by participant, and the metadata was provided uncurated.

There are 15 amino acids in the CDR3, from cysteine to phenylalanine inclusive. The CDR3 DNA has 45 bases and is translated from base 1. The germline V gene provides CDR1 SQVTM and CDR2 ANQGSEA. TCRbeta CDR3 regions were amplified from genomic DNA using the immunoSEQ Assay, a bias-controlled multiplex PCR. From the authors' description of their analysis: The number of nucleated cells in each sample was estimated by amplification of reference gene primers within the assay. To quantify the absolute abundance of each unique TCRbeta CDR3 rearrangement, sequence reads were collapsed and filtered. Productive Simpson clonality was computed per sample as the square root of Simpson's diversity index over productive rearrangements. What TCRdb holds here is the immuneACCESS table cut down to in-frame rearrangements. Part of the clones is not present; checked against another copy, under half of the missing clones reflect an unresolved V gene, and the others are unexplained. V and J calls and clone size are given by that table; D and trimming were obtained from the DNA. This sample has around 300,000 clones in its table, and approximately 85% of those were observed once. The ten largest clonotypes hold less than 15% of the sample.

This TCR derives from a human donor in a cohort sampled during active COVID-19. The sample comprised peripheral blood. The chain is assembled from TRBV29-1 and TRBJ2-3, and 12 bases in between align with TRBD2. The sequenced DNA is TGCGCCTCAGGACTAGCGGGATCCCCCACAGATACGCAGTATTTT. It translates to CASGLAGSPTDTQYF.